These 26 T cell receptor beta chains share one sample of origin, sequenced in a study of CD8+ T cells in alopecia areata. It was cDNA, reverse transcribed from extracted RNA, that served as the sequencing template. Sequencing used immunoSEQ multiplex PCR; TCRdb keeps in-frame clones, though not all of them. The sample shows 150,000 to 200,000 clones, roughly 62% of them seen only once. As for treatment: oral pan-JAK inhibitor, 5-10 mg twice daily. The material sequenced was CD8+ T cells sorted from blood, taken at week 24, from a patient treated with tofacitinib. The receptors originated from a human donor with alopecia areata.

The rearrangement uses TRBV19 and TRBJ2-1; D is undetermined. From germline, CDR1 is LNHDA and CDR2 SQIVND (reference sequence). The CDR3 contains 11 residues. Trimming took off 1 base at V and 13 bases at J, with 8 bases between the two ends. The CDR3 loop is CASSIGDIQFF. In nucleotides, the CDR3 is TGTGCCAGTAGTATAGGAGACATCCAGTTCTTC.

The chain joins TRBV4-1 to TRBJ1-2; D gene ambiguous. CDR3 size: 20 residues. Trimming removed 1 base at V and 5 bases at J, with 29 bases between. The germline CDR1 and CDR2 sequences are MGHRA and YSYEKL. CDR3 coding DNA: TGCGCCAGCAGCCAAGGAGAGTGGGAGGCCACCCCGGGCTTGGGGTATGGCTACACCTTC. It yields the protein CASSQGEWEATPGLGYGYTF.

This chain links TRBV11-2 with TRBJ2-6, with D possibly matching TRBD2 (5 bases). V dropped 9 bases and J dropped 2 bases, with 14 bases sitting between them. The CDR3 is 15 amino acids. Germline assignment: CDR1 SGHAT and CDR2 FQNNGV. CDR3: CASNLEGAGANVLTF. DNA for the CDR3: TGTGCCAGTAATCTTGAGGGCGCTGGGGCCAACGTCCTGACTTTC.

This clone was counted between two and nine times. V is TRBV4-1 and J is TRBJ2-1; no clear D. CDR3 length equals 13 residues. Trimming took off 0 bases at V and 8 bases at J, with 8 bases between the two ends. CDR1 is MGHRA, CDR2 YSYEKL, per germline. The CDR3 reads CASSQDLGYEQFF. Written as DNA, the CDR3 is TGCGCCAGCAGCCAAGACTTAGGGTATGAGCAGTTCTTC.

The V call is TRBV19, the J call TRBJ2-1; possibly TRBD2 for D (5 bases). Trimming stripped 5 bases from V and 4 bases from J, with 6 bases between. The CDR3 is made up of 12 amino acids. CDR1 and CDR2 (germline): LNHDA, SQIVND (reference sequence). CDR3 residues: CASSRGYNEQFF. The CDR3 DNA reads TGTGCCAGTAGTCGGGGATACAATGAGCAGTTCTTC.

CDR3 sequence (DNA): TGTGCCACCTACGGCGATGGCTACACCTTC. Translating it yields CATYGDGYTF. This chain links TRBV2 with TRBJ1-2; D is undetermined. Per the germline V gene, CDR1 is SNHLY and CDR2 is FYNNEI. The ends were cut back, 10 bases at V and 6 bases at J, with 9 bases in the middle. This CDR3 has 10 amino acids.

The rearrangement links TRBV19 to TRBJ1-2; D ambiguous. The CDR3 has 12 residues. V lost 5 bases and J 5 bases, leaving 9 bases between the germline ends. Germline V gives CDR1 LNHDA, CDR2 SQIVND (reference sequence). The CDR3 region is CASSSGLYGYTF. DNA for the CDR3: TGTGCCAGTAGTTCGGGTCTATATGGCTACACCTTC.

This chain links TRBV5-6 with TRBJ2-1, with TRBD2 identical over 13 bases. The V segment lost 3 bases and the J segment 10 bases; nucleotides outside the gene matches: 4. Germline V gene sequence: CDR1 SGHDT, CDR2 YYEEEE. CDR3 length: 14 residues. The CDR3 DNA is TGTGCCAGCAGCTGGACTAGCGGGGGAGGGGAGCAGTTCTTC. Protein product: CASSWTSGGGEQFF. The full variable domain, completed using reference TRBV5-6 and TRBJ2-1, is DAGVTQSPTHLIKTRGQQVTLRCSPKSGHDTVSWYQQALGQGPQFIFQYYEEEERQRGNFPDRFSGHQFPNYSSELNVNALLLGDSALYLCASSWTSGGGEQFFGPGTRLTVL.

The chain has TRBV7-9 and TRBJ2-3; a possible D gene is TRBD1 (5 bases). Germline-derived CDR1 and CDR2 are SEHNR and FQNEAQ (reference sequence). The ends were cut back, 1 base at V and 2 bases at J, with 10 bases in the middle. The CDR3 length is 15 residues. The CDR3 spells CASSLVTGSTDTQYF. CDR3 coding DNA: TGTGCCAGCAGCTTAGTTACAGGCTCCACAGATACGCAGTATTTT.

The gene calls are TRBV5-6 and TRBJ1-3; D is ambiguous. Looked up from germline, CDR1 is SGHDT and CDR2 is YYEEEE. Between the trimmed V and J ends, which lost 2 bases and 11 bases, there was a span of 8 bases. This CDR3 contains 11 residues. The CDR3 region has the DNA TGTGCCAGCAGCTTATCTGGACCCATATATTTT. Translating gives CASSLSGPIYF.

This chain uses TRBV9 with TRBJ2-3; D is perhaps TRBD2 (5 bases). CDR3 length equals 15 residues. The V and J ends lost 0 bases and 5 bases respectively, with 13 bases between them. Germline V CDR1 and CDR2: SGDLS, YYNGEE. CDR3 in amino acids: CASSVASRERDTQYF. CDR3 DNA sequence: TGTGCCAGCAGCGTAGCTAGCCGCGAGCGAGATACGCAGTATTTT.

The chain joins TRBV19 to TRBJ2-5, with D maybe TRBD1 (6 bases). Trimming shortened V by 7 bases and J by 4 bases, and 13 bases separated the two germline ends. Germline V gene sequence: CDR1 LNHDA, CDR2 SQIVND (reference sequence). The CDR3 sequence is 13 residues long. The CDR3 DNA sequence: TGTGCCAGTACAGGGGTCGAGGGAGAGACCCAGTACTTC. This codes for CASTGVEGETQYF.

This clone was recorded a few times. V and J are TRBV7-9 and TRBJ2-7; D not certain. Germline assignment: CDR1 SEHNR and CDR2 FQNEAQ (reference sequence). Deletions cut 5 bases from V and 2 bases from J, with 16 bases between. The CDR3 runs to 15 residues. The DNA of the CDR3 is TGTGCCAGCAGCCGAGATCCAGAGACGACCTACGAGCAGTACTTC. It yields the protein CASSRDPETTYEQYF.

This chain uses TRBV29-1 with TRBJ2-2; D is perhaps TRBD2 (7 bases). Per the germline V gene, CDR1 is SQVTM and CDR2 is ANQGSEA. This CDR3 contains 13 residues. V was cut by 4 bases and J by 5 bases, with 11 bases left in between. In DNA form, the CDR3 reads TGCAGCGTTGGCGGGGGCACGACCGGGGAGCTGTTTTTT. It specifies CSVGGGTTGELFF.

The rearrangement uses TRBV6-6 and TRBJ1-1; D remains ambiguous. Germline-derived CDR1 and CDR2 are MNHNY and SVGAGI (reference sequence). The CDR3 totals 15 residues. Trimming cost V 0 bases and J 4 bases, with 12 bases left between them. CDR3 in amino acids: CASSYSKGRGTEAFF. The CDR3 DNA reads as TGTGCCAGCAGTTACTCGAAGGGCCGTGGCACTGAAGCTTTCTTT.

The chain carries TRBV10-2 and TRBJ1-2, with D perhaps matching TRBD1 (5 bases). The V gene's germline CDR1 is WSHSY and CDR2 SAAADI. Trimming cost V 8 bases and J 4 bases, with 17 bases left between them. The CDR3 runs 14 residues. The CDR3 spells CASYSPGGGYGYTF. As DNA, the CDR3 is TGCGCCAGCTACTCCCCCGGGGGGGGCTATGGCTACACCTTC.

The J gene is TRBJ2-1, the V gene TRBV29-1, with 9 bases fitting TRBD1. The CDR3 is 14 residues long. V dropped 4 bases and J dropped 8; count of bases not matched to a gene: 9. Germline values: CDR1 SQVTM, CDR2 ANQGSEA. The chain's CDR3 is CSVGPGQGADEQFF. The DNA of the CDR3 is TGCAGCGTTGGGCCGGGACAGGGAGCAGATGAGCAGTTCTTC.

V usage is TRBV29-1 and J usage is TRBJ2-7; TRBD1 is a possible D gene (6 bases). V was shortened by 7 bases and J by 1 base, with 14 bases between the two germline ends. Germline CDR1 reads SQVTM; CDR2 reads ANQGSEA. This CDR3 spans 13 amino acids. The CDR3 nucleotides are TGCAGCGCCATTCCCAGGGGATCCTACGAGCAGTACTTC. It encodes CSAIPRGSYEQYF.

V and J are TRBV7-9 and TRBJ2-5; no reliable D call. Germline assignment: CDR1 SEHNR and CDR2 FQNEAQ (reference sequence). V was shortened by 6 bases and J by 4 bases, with 12 bases between the two germline ends. There are 13 residues in the CDR3. DNA of the CDR3: TGTGCCAGCAGACCGTCTCTGTCAGAGACCCAGTACTTC. Protein sequence: CASRPSLSETQYF.

This clone was seen a few times. This chain joins TRBV29-1 and TRBJ2-1, with D unclear. Germline values: CDR1 SQVTM, CDR2 ANQGSEA. The CDR3 spans 11 residues. The V end was cut by 7 bases, the J end by 3 bases, with 7 bases between. For the CDR3, the DNA is TGCAGCGGGACCCACTACAATGAGCAGTTCTTC. Its translation: CSGTHYNEQFF.

The chain combines TRBV6-6 with TRBJ2-3; D may correspond to TRBD1 or TRBD2 (6 bases each). The CDR3 has 14 residues. In germline, CDR1 is MNHNY, CDR2 SVGAGI (reference sequence). The V end was cut by 6 bases, the J end by 3 bases, with 13 bases between. DNA for the CDR3: TGTGCCAGCAGCGCTCGAGGGGGGACAGATACGCAGTATTTT. Protein product: CASSARGGTDTQYF.

This chain joins TRBV9 and TRBJ1-2; D is possibly TRBD1 (5 bases). Trimming took off 0 bases at V and 1 base at J, with 22 bases between the two ends. Germline CDR1 is SGDLS and CDR2 is YYNGEE. The CDR3 runs to 19 residues. The CDR3 here is CASSVVGMGDPPLNYGYTF. The CDR3 DNA reads TGTGCCAGCAGCGTAGTGGGGATGGGGGACCCCCCCCTTAACTATGGCTACACCTTC.

The rearrangement links TRBV9 to TRBJ1-2, with 7 nucleotides matching TRBD1. Germline values: CDR1 SGDLS, CDR2 YYNGEE. V was clipped by 2 bases and J by 2 bases; unmatched bases: 6. CDR3 length equals 15 residues. In nucleotides, the CDR3 is TGTGCCAGCAGCGTCCCCCCACAGGGGAACTATGGCTACACCTTC. Protein: CASSVPPQGNYGYTF.

This rearrangement joins TRBV6-5 to TRBJ1-2; 7 positions match TRBD1. CDR3 length equals 15 residues. Germline V CDR1 and CDR2: MNHEY, SVGAGI. V dropped 1 base and J dropped 2; count of bases not matched to a gene: 4. CDR3: CASSYLGGANYGYTF. In nucleotides, the CDR3 is TGTGCCAGCAGTTACTTAGGGGGCGCAAACTATGGCTACACCTTC.

Here the CDR3 DNA reads TGCAGCGTTGAAGATCGGGACAGTTCCCAGGACGAGCAGTACTTC. The encoded protein is CSVEDRDSSQDEQYF. The V and J genes are TRBV29-1 and TRBJ2-7; TRBD1 matches at 7 bases. The CDR3 covers 15 residues. J lost 5 bases, V lost 0 bases, and 10 bases had no gene match. Germline CDR1 reads SQVTM; CDR2 reads ANQGSEA.

The DNA of the CDR3 is TGTGCCAGCAGCTTAGAGGAGGGACGGTCCTACAATGAGCAGTTCTTC. Amino acids: CASSLEEGRSYNEQFF. The V gene is TRBV13, the J gene TRBJ2-1; the D gene is possibly TRBD2 (6 bases). This CDR3 contains 16 residues. The germline CDR1 and CDR2 sequences are PRHDT and FYEKMQ (reference sequence). Trimming cost V 1 base and J 1 base, with 11 bases left between them.